The 14 T cell receptor beta chains presented below share a single source sample, sequenced in a study of T-cell memory formation after mild COVID-19. Using its own MiXCR run on the 5' RACE reads, TCRdb lists one record per CDR3 protein. The profile covers 250,000 to 350,000 distinct CDR3 sequences, with approximately 16% appearing a single time and roughly a fifth taken by the ten largest. The sample comprised PBMCs or a T cell subset sorted from them (not recorded which). The receptors come from a man younger than 35 who had mild COVID-19 (a few samples of this study predate the infection). Cell type and time point are not known.

This clonotype was picked up a small number of times. This sequence joins TRBV9 and TRBJ2-7; D is undetermined. The CDR3 runs to 14 residues. In germline, CDR1 is SGDLS, CDR2 YYNGEE. V lost 0 bases, J lost 0 bases, and 7 bases lay in between. CDR3: CASSVDSFSYEQYF. Written as DNA, the CDR3 is TGTGCCAGCAGCGTAGACTCGTTCTCCTACGAGCAGTACTTC.

This clonotype was seen only a few times. V gene TRBV4-3 combines with J gene TRBJ2-1, with TRBD2 matching 9 bases. The junction had 6 bases not matched to a gene; V was cut back by 0 bases and J by 9 bases. The CDR3 runs 15 residues. Germline CDR1 LGHNA, CDR2 YSLEER. The CDR3 loop is CASSQERGLAVEQFF. The CDR3 bases are TGCGCCAGCAGCCAAGAACGGGGACTAGCCGTTGAGCAGTTCTTC.

The genes are TRBV27 and TRBJ2-5; TRBD1 matches at 8 bases. This CDR3 has 14 amino acids. J was trimmed by 2 bases and V by 6 bases; bases with no gene match: 5. The germline CDR1 and CDR2 sequences are MNHEY and SMNVEV (reference sequence). The CDR3 here is CASSHRTGQETQYF. DNA of the CDR3: TGTGCCAGCAGCCATCGGACAGGGCAAGAGACCCAGTACTTC.

The chain joins TRBV20-1 to TRBJ2-1, with 8 bases matching TRBD2. The CDR3 covers 15 residues. Germline assignment: CDR1 DFQATT and CDR2 SNEGSKA (reference sequence). Losses at the gene ends were 5 bases for V and 2 bases for J; bases not matched to a gene: 8. CDR3 amino acids: CSAVPGLGPYNEQFF. The DNA for the CDR3 is TGCAGTGCTGTCCCGGGACTAGGTCCCTACAATGAGCAGTTCTTC.

This rearrangement joins TRBV4-3 to TRBJ2-7; 9 positions agree with TRBD2. The J segment lost 7 bases and the V segment lost 6 bases, leaving 13 bases of the junction unmatched. CDR3 length equals 15 residues. Germline CDR1 reads LGHNA; CDR2 reads YSLEER. CDR3 amino acids: CASRLGLAGAGEQYF. CDR3 bases: TGCGCCAGCAGATTGGGACTAGCCGGGGCGGGGGAGCAGTACTTC.

V is TRBV10-3 and J is TRBJ1-1; D remains unclear. CDR3 length: 12 amino acids. V lost 11 bases, J lost 0 bases, and 10 bases lay in between. Germline assignment: CDR1 ENHRY and CDR2 SYGVKD. The CDR3 reads CAAGPLNTEAFF. The CDR3 nucleotides are TGTGCCGCAGGTCCGCTGAACACTGAAGCTTTCTTT.

The chain combines TRBV4-1 with TRBJ2-7; D not certain. The CDR3 sequence is 13 residues long. Germline V gives CDR1 MGHRA, CDR2 YSYEKL. V dropped 0 bases and J dropped 3 bases, with 6 bases sitting between them. The CDR3 loop reads CASSQDLGYEQYF. In DNA form, the CDR3 reads TGCGCCAGCAGCCAAGATCTTGGCTACGAGCAGTACTTC.

This clonotype has only a few counts. V usage is TRBV24-1 and J usage is TRBJ1-5; D not resolved. Trimming left V 0 bases short and J 0 bases short, with 8 bases between. This CDR3 contains 16 residues. CDR1 KGHDR and CDR2 SFDVKD come from the germline V gene. The CDR3 bases are TGTGCCACCAGTGATTTGACGGAGTATAGCAATCAGCCCCAGCATTTT. Protein product: CATSDLTEYSNQPQHF.

The chain links TRBV11-2 to TRBJ2-2, with D possibly being TRBD1 (6 bases). Germline V gene data show CDR1 as SGHAT and CDR2 as FQNNGV. The V and J ends lost 4 bases and 5 bases respectively, with 14 bases between them. The CDR3 runs to 15 residues. The CDR3 loop is CASSSPRTATGELFF. The CDR3 DNA is TGTGCCAGCAGCTCCCCCAGGACAGCAACCGGGGAGCTGTTTTTT.

The V and J genes are TRBV19 and TRBJ1-5; D call uncertain. The V gene's germline CDR1 is LNHDA and CDR2 SQIVND (reference sequence). This CDR3 region has 13 residues. V dropped 3 bases and J dropped 5 bases, with 8 bases sitting between them. For the CDR3, the DNA is TGTGCCAGTAGTATTGCCGCAGATCAGCCCCAGCATTTT. It yields the protein CASSIAADQPQHF.

V gene TRBV7-6 combines with J gene TRBJ2-3, with D perhaps matching TRBD2 (7 bases). Trimming shortened V by 1 base and J by 4 bases, and 18 bases separated the two germline ends. Germline V gene lookup returns CDR1 SGHVS and CDR2 FNYEAQ. This CDR3 region has 17 residues. The CDR3 nucleotides are TGTGCCAGCAGCTTAGGGCGCCCAGGGGCGGGAGCAGATACGCAGTATTTT. Its protein product is CASSLGRPGAGADTQYF.

This clonotype was counted a single time. This chain connects TRBV2 to TRBJ2-3, with D perhaps matching TRBD2 (5 bases). The CDR3 is 11 amino acids. The germline CDR1 and CDR2 sequences are SNHLY and FYNNEI. The V end was cut by 6 bases, the J end by 9 bases, with 10 bases between. This CDR3 reads CASRNLATQYF. The DNA for the CDR3 is TGTGCCAGCAGGAATCTAGCAACGCAGTATTTT. The full variable domain, completed using reference TRBV2 and TRBJ2-3, is EPEVTQTPSHQVTQMGQEVILRCVPISNHLYFYWYRQILGQKVEFLVSFYNNEISEKSEIFDDQFSVERPDGSNFTLKIRSTKLEDSAMYFCASRNLATQYFGPGTRLTVL.

The J gene is TRBJ2-7, the V gene TRBV12-3 or TRBV12-4, with 9 bases that match TRBD1. V lost 4 bases, J lost 4 bases, and 8 bases stayed unmatched. The CDR3 length is 15 residues. CDR3 amino acids: CASSSTGGGTYEQYF. CDR3 in DNA: TGTGCCAGCAGTTCGACAGGGGGTGGAACTTACGAGCAGTACTTC.

In this sample, this clonotype turned up a few times. This chain joins TRBV29-1 and TRBJ2-7; D gene ambiguous. The CDR3 totals 11 residues. Trimming pared 3 bases from V and 6 bases from J, leaving 9 bases between. Germline CDR1 and CDR2: SQVTM and ANQGSEA. The CDR3 is CSVDLGREQYV. In DNA form, the CDR3 reads TGCAGCGTTGATTTAGGTCGCGAGCAGTACGTC.